This entry lists 25 T cell receptor beta chains sequenced from one sample in a study of cytomegalovirus exposure and HLA in healthy donors. 60 Vbeta and 13 Jbeta primers were used in PCR. Data came from immunoSEQ multiplex PCR; TCRdb stores just in-frame clones and leaves some out. This sample contains approximately 100,000 clones. Sequencing was performed on PBMCs. The receptors stem from a man aged 40-49 years in good health and CMV-seronegative.

The gene calls are TRBV30 and TRBJ1-2, with D possibly TRBD1 on 6 matching bases. The CDR3 runs to 13 residues. Germline V CDR1 and CDR2: GTSNPN, SVGIG (reference sequence). V dropped 4 bases and J dropped 8 bases, with 17 bases sitting between them. In DNA form, the CDR3 reads TGTGCCTGGAACACACAGGGTGCGTACGGCTACACCTTC. Encoded protein: CAWNTQGAYGYTF.

This chain joins TRBV30 and TRBJ1-3; unclear D gene. Deletions cut 5 bases from V and 4 bases from J, with 12 bases between. This CDR3 has 13 amino acids. CDR1 and CDR2 from the germline V gene are GTSNPN and SVGIG (reference sequence). This CDR3 is CAWDIGLGNTIYF. The CDR3 DNA sequence: TGTGCCTGGGACATAGGCCTCGGAAACACCATATATTTT. The full variable domain, in which reference TRBV30 and TRBJ1-3 provide the parts outside the CDR3, is SQTIHQWPATLVQPVGSPLSLECTVEGTSNPNLYWYRQAAGRGLQLLFYSVGIGQISSEVPQNLSASRPQDRQFILSSKKLLLSDSGFYLCAWDIGLGNTIYFGEGSWLTVV.

The chain combines TRBV7-2 with TRBJ1-1; no firm D call. CDR1 and CDR2 (germline): SGHTA, FQGNSA. This CDR3 has 14 amino acids. Trimming removed 4 bases at V and 0 bases at J, with 9 bases between. CDR3 in DNA: TGTGCCAGCAGCTCGGAGTCCATGAACACTGAAGCTTTCTTT. It specifies CASSSESMNTEAFF. Full variable domain (outside the CDR3, taken from reference TRBV7-2 and TRBJ1-1): GAGVSQSPSNKVTEKGKDVELRCDPISGHTALYWYRQSLGQGLEFLIYFQGNSAPDKSGLPSDRFSAERTGGSVSTLTIQRTQQEDSAVYLCASSSESMNTEAFFGQGTRLTVV.

This chain connects TRBV7-9 to TRBJ1-2, with 9 positions matching TRBD1. The germline V gene encodes CDR1 SEHNR and CDR2 FQNEAQ (reference sequence). The CDR3 covers 15 residues. Unmatched junction bases numbered 4, after V lost 1 base and J lost 4 bases. The CDR3 nucleotides read TGTGCCAGCAGCTTAGTCGGGACAGGGCCCTATGGCTACACCTTC. This gives the protein CASSLVGTGPYGYTF. The entire variable domain, with the rest obtained from reference TRBV7-9 and TRBJ1-2, is as follows: DTGVSQNPRHKITKRGQNVTFRCDPISEHNRLYWYRQTLGQGPEFLTYFQNEAQLEKSRLLSDRFSAERPKGSFSTLEIQRTEQGDSAMYLCASSLVGTGPYGYTFGSGTRLTVV.

V usage is TRBV6-6 and J usage is TRBJ2-5; 7 bases align to TRBD1. CDR3 length: 15 amino acids. Germline V gene data show CDR1 as MNHNY and CDR2 as SVGAGI (reference sequence). V lost 5 bases, J lost 2 bases, and 8 bases stayed unmatched. CDR3 bases: TGTGCCAGCAGTCACATAGGACAGGTTCAAGAGACCCAGTACTTC. This codes for CASSHIGQVQETQYF.

The chain has TRBV18 and TRBJ1-1; D is unresolved. V lost 6 bases to trimming and J lost 0 bases, with 11 bases between them. The CDR3 is made up of 14 amino acids. Germline assignment: CDR1 KGHSH and CDR2 LQKENI. CDR3 in amino acids: CASSREVVNTEAFF. The CDR3 nucleotides read TGTGCCAGCTCGAGGGAGGTGGTGAACACTGAAGCTTTCTTT.

This chain joins TRBV28 and TRBJ1-5; D may be TRBD1 (6 bases). Germline assignment: CDR1 MDHEN and CDR2 SYDVKM. This CDR3 is 15 amino acids long. Trimming left V 5 bases short and J 7 bases short, with 18 bases between. The CDR3 DNA sequence: TGTGCCAGCAGTCCCTGGACAGCCTCGCTCCAGCCCCAGCATTTT. This encodes CASSPWTASLQPQHF.

The chain carries TRBV19 and TRBJ2-3; 7 bases fit TRBD2. This CDR3 has 15 residues. The germline gives CDR1 LNHDA, CDR2 SQIVND (reference sequence). After removal of 3 bases from V and 2 bases from J, the junction contained 5 bases not matched to a gene. CDR3 region: CASSIGEGPTDTQYF. The DNA for the CDR3 is TGTGCCAGTAGTATTGGGGAGGGACCCACAGATACGCAGTATTTT.

This chain uses TRBV27 with TRBJ2-1, with 11 bases that match TRBD1. CDR1 and CDR2 from the germline V gene are MNHEY and SMNVEV (reference sequence). The length of the CDR3 is 16 residues. V trimming: 4 bases; J trimming: 8 bases; junction bases outside the gene matches: 10. Written as DNA, the CDR3 is TGTGCCAGCAGTTCTCGGTGGACAGGGGGCATCGATGAGCAGTTCTTC. Its protein product is CASSSRWTGGIDEQFF.

The rearrangement links TRBV27 to TRBJ2-7; 12 bases agree with TRBD1. CDR3 length: 14 residues. V was clipped by 8 bases and J by 6 bases; unmatched bases: 8. CDR1 and CDR2 from the germline V gene are MNHEY and SMNVEV (reference sequence). CDR3 sequence (DNA): TGTGCCAGCCGAGGGACAGGGGGCGAATTCGAGCAGTACTTC. Translating it yields CASRGTGGEFEQYF.

The J gene is TRBJ2-6, the V gene TRBV19; 8 bases map to TRBD1. Germline CDR1 is LNHDA and CDR2 is SQIVND (reference sequence). The CDR3 totals 17 residues. The V and J ends lost 6 bases and 3 bases, in that order; junction bases with no gene match: 10. In DNA form, the CDR3 reads TGTGCCAGTAGACCGGGGACAGGTTCTCATGGGGCCAACGTCCTGACTTTC. It is translated as CASRPGTGSHGANVLTF.

The V and J genes are TRBV7-8 and TRBJ2-7; TRBD1 matches 9 bases. The germline gives CDR1 SGHVS, CDR2 FQNEAQ. V was pared by 5 bases and J by 1 base, with 9 bases of the junction left unmatched. This CDR3 comprises 16 residues. CDR3 in DNA: TGTGCCAGCAGCGACTACAGGGGGCCGGGGTCCTACGAGCAGTACTTC. Translated, it gives CASSDYRGPGSYEQYF.

This chain joins TRBV11-2 and TRBJ2-3; 10 nucleotides line up with TRBD2. The CDR3 totals 17 residues. Germline loops: CDR1 SGHAT, CDR2 FQNNGV. The V segment lost 6 bases and the J segment 2 bases; nucleotides outside the gene matches: 11. The chain's CDR3 is CASSSTGLAEPTDTQYF. CDR3 nucleotides: TGTGCCAGCAGTTCTACCGGACTAGCGGAGCCCACAGATACGCAGTATTTT.

The chain uses TRBV5-6 and TRBJ2-4; 7 positions match TRBD1. This CDR3 has 17 residues. In germline, CDR1 is SGHDT, CDR2 YYEEEE. The V gene end was trimmed by 0 bases and the J gene end by 3 bases; junction bases not matched to a gene: 9. CDR3 loop: CASSLAPGQQYKNIQYF. The CDR3 DNA sequence: TGTGCCAGCAGCTTGGCCCCGGGACAGCAGTACAAAAACATTCAGTACTTC.

The V and J genes are TRBV7-8 and TRBJ2-1; perhaps TRBD2 as D (5 bases). The V end was cut by 6 bases, the J end by 5 bases, with 11 bases between. This CDR3 is 13 amino acids long. CDR1 and CDR2 (germline): SGHVS, FQNEAQ. CDR3 DNA: TGTGCCAGCAGGTCGGATAGCGACAATGAGCAGTTCTTC. This encodes CASRSDSDNEQFF.

This chain links TRBV7-9 with TRBJ2-5; no reliable D call. The germline V gene has CDR1 SEHNR and CDR2 FQNEAQ (reference sequence). Trimming took off 1 base at V and 7 bases at J, with 10 bases between the two ends. The CDR3 has 13 residues. The CDR3 region has the DNA TGTGCCAGCAGCTTAGGGTCGGTAAGGACCCAGTACTTC. The encoded protein is CASSLGSVRTQYF.

V and J are TRBV4-3 and TRBJ2-7, with a possible D match to TRBD1 (6 bases). The CDR3 sequence is 16 residues long. Germline loops: CDR1 LGHNA, CDR2 YSLEER. Between the trimmed V and J ends, which lost 0 bases and 2 bases, there was a span of 14 bases. Written as DNA, the CDR3 is TGCGCCAGCAGCCAAGATTCTACAGGGTTTGCCTACGAGCAGTACTTC. Translating gives CASSQDSTGFAYEQYF.

The chain is built from TRBV7-8 and TRBJ2-3, with 7 bases aligning to TRBD1. The CDR3 is 16 amino acids. Germline-derived CDR1 and CDR2 are SGHVS and FQNEAQ. V dropped 2 bases and J dropped 2; count of bases not matched to a gene: 7. In DNA, the CDR3 is TGTGCCAGCAGCTTAAGGATGACAGGGAACACAGATACGCAGTATTTT. Translating it yields CASSLRMTGNTDTQYF.

The DNA for the CDR3 is TGTGCCAGCACCTCCAGGACAGAGACTAATGAAAAACTGTTTTTT. This encodes CASTSRTETNEKLFF. The V and J genes are TRBV28 and TRBJ1-4, with a possible D match to TRBD1 (6 bases). Trimming removed 7 bases from V and 2 bases from J, with 14 bases in between. Germline CDR1 reads MDHEN; CDR2 reads SYDVKM. CDR3 length equals 15 residues.

This chain uses TRBV2 with TRBJ2-5; the match to TRBD1 covers 7 bases. TRBJ2-7 explains the end of the DNA better; the J call may be wrong. This CDR3 comprises 13 residues. Germline-derived CDR1 and CDR2 are SNHLY and FYNNEI. The CDR3 is CASEGQFSYEQYF. In DNA form, the CDR3 reads TGTGCCAGCGAGGGACAGTTCTCCTACGAGCAGTACTTC.

The genes are TRBV6-1 and TRBJ2-1; TRBD1 aligns across 9 bases. J was trimmed by 6 bases and V by 5 bases; bases with no gene match: 8. CDR1 and CDR2 (germline): MNHNS, SASEGT. This CDR3 spans 15 amino acids. The CDR3: CASSRDRVSFNEQFF. Written as DNA, the CDR3 is TGTGCCAGCAGTAGGGACAGGGTAAGCTTCAATGAGCAGTTCTTC.

The genes are TRBV10-3 and TRBJ1-2, with TRBD1 matching over 8 bases. This CDR3 comprises 12 residues. Trimming removed 6 bases from V and 8 bases from J; junction bases left unmatched: 5. The V gene's germline CDR1 is ENHRY and CDR2 SYGVKD. In DNA form, the CDR3 reads TGTGCCATCAGAGGACAGGGCGAGGGCTACACCTTC. Translation gives CAIRGQGEGYTF.

The genes are TRBV7-9 and TRBJ2-2, with TRBD2 identical over 9 bases. V shed 2 bases and J 4 bases; nucleotides not matched to a gene: 5. The CDR3 spans 16 residues. The germline CDR1 and CDR2 sequences are SEHNR and FQNEAQ (reference sequence). CDR3 residues: CASSLTSGSFTGELFF. CDR3 DNA: TGTGCCAGCAGCTTAACTAGCGGGTCTTTCACCGGGGAGCTGTTTTTT.

DNA of the CDR3: TGTGCCAGCCGTGGGAGCGGGGCTAACTATGGCTACACCTTC. Amino acids: CASRGSGANYGYTF. The gene calls are TRBV27 and TRBJ1-2, with no clear D. The CDR3 contains 14 residues. V lost 8 bases, J lost 0 bases, and 13 bases lay in between. Germline-derived CDR1 and CDR2 are MNHEY and SMNVEV (reference sequence).

The chain has TRBV5-4 and TRBJ2-2, with 13 bases that match TRBD2. In germline, CDR1 is SGHNT, CDR2 YYREEE (reference sequence). Trimming took 4 bases from V and 4 from J; bases not matched to a gene: 7. This CDR3 spans 17 amino acids. This chain's CDR3 is CASSIGLAGATTGELFF. The CDR3, as DNA: TGTGCCAGCAGCATAGGACTAGCGGGAGCCACCACCGGGGAGCTGTTTTTT.